This is a list of T cell receptor beta chains from one sample in a study of cytomegalovirus exposure and HLA in healthy donors. The method was immunoSEQ multiplex PCR; TCRdb's version includes in-frame clones alone and lacks a portion of them. The sample gives 100,000 or so clones, nearly 85% of which show up once; about 6.3% is in the top ten. The sequenced sample consisted of PBMCs. These receptors were collected from a man younger than 35 in good health and CMV-seronegative. The CDR3 runs from the conserved cysteine through the conserved F or W. D genes are given only for firm matches. Not all rows give a size; the values are once, few, many and, for expanded clones, a class.

D gene	V gene	J gene	clone size	CDR3 protein
-	TRBV11-3	TRBJ1-5	-	CASSLPQQGRGVQPQHF
-	TRBV6-5	TRBJ2-2	-	CASSYSTGGSTGELFF
TRBD2	TRBV7-3	TRBJ2-2	-	CASSILAGEGGELFF
-	TRBV5-4	TRBJ1-1	once	CASSSWRGSITEAFF
TRBD2	TRBV7-9	TRBJ2-7	-	CASSLGLAGAGYEQYF
-	TRBV5-1	TRBJ2-5	-	CASSPPGETQYF
-	TRBV28	TRBJ1-4	-	CASSLYLQQGRMKKLFF
TRBD2	TRBV4-1	TRBJ2-1	-	CASSQPGLAEAGGYNEQFF
TRBD2	TRBV10-3	TRBJ2-1	few	CAISFGTTLDEQFF
-	TRBV27	TRBJ2-6	-	CASSSLRASGANVLTF
TRBD2	TRBV2	TRBJ2-1	-	CASSEIAGNEQFF
-	TRBV6-1	TRBJ1-2	-	CASSEGQNYGYTF
-	TRBV7-2	TRBJ2-3	-	CASSSGLKPDTQYF
-	TRBV4-3	TRBJ1-4	-	CASSLSGGAGEKLFF
TRBD1	TRBV10-2	TRBJ2-7	-	CASSESRTGVGYHEQYF
-	TRBV5-4	TRBJ1-3	-	CASSLAGYSGNTIYF
TRBD1	TRBV28	TRBJ2-7	-	CASRTTGAYEQYF
TRBD1	TRBV29-1	TRBJ1-2	few	CSVARTGSLYGYTF
-	TRBV5-6	TRBJ1-6	once	CASSLTGDSYNSPLHF